A selection of T cell receptor beta chains follows, all from one sample in a study of cytomegalovirus exposure and HLA in healthy donors. Assay used: immunoSEQ multiplex PCR; TCRdb lists only in-frame clones, some missing. The sample comprises under 150,000 clones, around three quarters of which are singletons, and approximately 3.5% rests with the top ten. Sequencing was done on a sample of PBMCs. The source of these receptors is a woman younger than 45 in good health and CMV-seropositive. Both conserved end residues are part of each CDR3. Each record gives: V gene, clone size, D gene, J gene, CDR3 protein, CDR3 DNA. D genes are given only for firm matches. Some rows have no size entry. The others give once, few or many, or a class for an expanded clone.

TRBV19,.,.,TRBJ1-6,CASSSSGGGIRGNSPLHF,TGTGCCAGTAGTAGTTCGGGAGGAGGGATTCGGGGGAATTCACCCCTCCACTTT
TRBV28,once,.,TRBJ1-5,CASNLFGGPQHF,TGTGCCAGCAACCTGTTCGGGGGGCCCCAGCATTTT
TRBV6-6,few,.,TRBJ2-1,CASTPGDYRGLVEQFF,TGTGCCAGCACCCCCGGGGATTATCGGGGGTTGGTGGAGCAGTTCTTC
TRBV4-3,.,TRBD2,TRBJ2-1,CASSQQASGGANEQFF,TGCGCCAGCAGCCAACAAGCTAGCGGGGGGGCCAATGAGCAGTTCTTC
TRBV2,.,.,TRBJ2-2,CASSEVGYTGELFF,TGTGCCAGCAGTGAGGTCGGGTACACCGGGGAGCTGTTTTTT
TRBV7-2,once,.,TRBJ2-3,CASSLASVGVGTQYF,TGTGCCAGCAGCTTAGCGTCCGTAGGGGTTGGTACGCAGTATTTT
TRBV11-2,.,TRBD1,TRBJ2-5,CASSLGETGFNVETQYF,TGTGCCAGCAGCTTAGGCGAGACAGGGTTTAACGTGGAGACCCAGTACTTC
TRBV18,.,.,TRBJ1-1,CASSPQSAGDTEAFF,TGTGCCAGCTCACCTCAATCTGCAGGGGACACTGAAGCTTTCTTT
TRBV4-3,.,TRBD1,TRBJ1-4,CASSQEGFGDRAKLFF,TGCGCCAGCAGCCAAGAAGGGTTTGGGGACAGGGCGAAACTGTTTTTT
TRBV5-1,.,TRBD2,TRBJ2-3,CASSLGNSGSTDTQYF,TGCGCCAGCAGCTTGGGTAATAGCGGGAGCACAGATACGCAGTATTTT
TRBV19,.,.,TRBJ1-5,CASSTSGLSNQPQHF,TGTGCCAGTAGTACCTCAGGGTTAAGCAATCAGCCCCAGCATTTT
TRBV4-3,.,.,TRBJ2-2,CASSQNRVTGELFF,TGCGCCAGCAGCCAGAACAGGGTAACCGGGGAGCTGTTTTTT
TRBV30,.,TRBD1,TRBJ2-7,CAWLTGYEQYF,TGTGCCTGGTTGACAGGGTACGAGCAGTACTTC
TRBV30,.,.,TRBJ2-7,CAWSVADYEQYF,TGTGCCTGGAGTGTAGCGGACTACGAGCAGTACTTC
TRBV6-6,.,.,TRBJ2-4,CASSPREDIQYF,TGTGCCAGCAGCCCCAGGGAAGACATTCAGTACTTC
TRBV6-6,.,.,TRBJ2-1,CASSYEWGNYNEQFF,TGTGCCAGCAGTTACGAATGGGGCAACTACAATGAGCAGTTCTTC
TRBV9,.,TRBD1,TRBJ1-6,CASSVADHGTENSPLHF,TGTGCCAGCAGCGTAGCAGACCACGGGACAGAAAATTCACCCCTCCACTTT
TRBV10-3,.,.,TRBJ2-3,CAVGTSAGTDTQYF,TGTGCCGTCGGGACTTCGGCGGGGACAGATACGCAGTATTTT
TRBV30,.,.,TRBJ2-7,CAWTGHSYEQYF,TGTGCCTGGACCGGACATTCATACGAGCAGTACTTC
TRBV10-3,few,TRBD2,TRBJ2-3,CAISEGLAGLGTDTQYF,TGTGCCATCAGTGAGGGACTAGCGGGCCTCGGCACAGATACGCAGTATTTT
TRBV5-1,few,.,TRBJ2-2,CASSLTQGAGELFF,TGCGCCAGCAGCTTGACCCAGGGCGCCGGGGAGCTGTTTTTT
TRBV9,.,TRBD2,TRBJ2-1,CATSGGAHNEQFF,TGTGCCACCTCCGGGGGGGCCCACAATGAGCAGTTCTTC